Listed below are T cell receptor beta chains from one sample, sequenced in a study of control samples from healthy donors and cancer patients. The repertoire was sequenced with immunoSEQ multiplex PCR; TCRdb's copy has only in-frame clones and lacks some. The data show roughly 73,000 clones, around 94% seen once. Sequencing was carried out using blood. The receptors were gathered from a woman in her sixties in good health. Both conserved end residues are part of each CDR3. The D gene is left open where the match is weak. Clone sizes are given selectively: once, few, many, or a class where the clone is expanded.

J gene: TRBJ2-4; V gene: TRBV7-2; clone size: NA; D gene: TRBD1; CDR3 DNA: TGTGCCAGCAGCTTAGGGGTGGGACAGGGACGGAACATTCAGTACTTC; CDR3 protein: CASSLGVGQGRNIQYF
J gene: TRBJ1-2; V gene: TRBV7-2; clone size: NA; D gene: TRBD1; CDR3 DNA: TGTGCCAGCAGCTATCGACAGGGGGACATGTATGGCTACACCTTC; CDR3 protein: CASSYRQGDMYGYTF
J gene: TRBJ2-5; V gene: TRBV21-1; clone size: NA; D gene: NA; CDR3 DNA: TGTGCCAGCAGCAAAAAACGGGGGAGACAAGAGACCCAGTACTTC; CDR3 protein: CASSKKRGRQETQYF
J gene: TRBJ1-2; V gene: TRBV7-9; clone size: NA; D gene: NA; CDR3 DNA: TGTGCCAGCAGCTTGGAAGGGGCCGGGTATGGCTACACCTTC; CDR3 protein: CASSLEGAGYGYTF
J gene: TRBJ2-2; V gene: TRBV18; clone size: NA; D gene: TRBD1; CDR3 DNA: TGTGCCAGCTCACCCACTTCGGACAGGGCAACCGGGGAGCTGTTTTTT; CDR3 protein: CASSPTSDRATGELFF
J gene: TRBJ1-2; V gene: TRBV28; clone size: NA; D gene: NA; CDR3 DNA: TGTGCCAGCAGTTTAGGGAGGGCTGACTATGGCTACACCTTC; CDR3 protein: CASSLGRADYGYTF
J gene: TRBJ2-3; V gene: TRBV9; clone size: NA; D gene: NA; CDR3 DNA: TGTGCCAGCAGCGTAGTTGAGAAAGGCACAGATACGCAGTATTTT; CDR3 protein: CASSVVEKGTDTQYF
J gene: TRBJ1-2; V gene: TRBV20-1; clone size: NA; D gene: NA; CDR3 DNA: TGCAGTGCTAGTCGGGGGATCGGAGGCTACACCTTC; CDR3 protein: CSASRGIGGYTF
J gene: TRBJ2-7; V gene: TRBV29-1; clone size: NA; D gene: NA; CDR3 DNA: TGCAGCGCCGGGACGTCAGCCATCGCCTACGAGCAGTACTTC; CDR3 protein: CSAGTSAIAYEQYF
J gene: TRBJ2-7; V gene: TRBV28; clone size: NA; D gene: TRBD2; CDR3 DNA: TGTGCCAGCAGGTTGGCGGGAGCCTCCAGCTCCTACGAGCAGTACTTC; CDR3 protein: CASRLAGASSSYEQYF
J gene: TRBJ2-1; V gene: TRBV24-1; clone size: few; D gene: NA; CDR3 DNA: TGTGCCACCAACGGCGGATCGAGCTCCTACAATGAGCAGTTCTTC; CDR3 protein: CATNGGSSSYNEQFF
J gene: TRBJ2-2; V gene: TRBV9; clone size: NA; D gene: NA; CDR3 DNA: TGTGCCAGCAGCCACCGTGGGGGGGCCAACACCGGGGAGCTGTTTTTT; CDR3 protein: CASSHRGGANTGELFF
J gene: TRBJ1-5; V gene: TRBV28; clone size: NA; D gene: TRBD1; CDR3 DNA: TGTGCCAGCAGCCCGGGACAGGGGATAATGCCCCAGCATTTT; CDR3 protein: CASSPGQGIMPQHF
J gene: TRBJ1-2; V gene: TRBV19; clone size: NA; D gene: TRBD1; CDR3 DNA: TGTGCCAGTAGGGCCACAGGGGGCGGTCATGGCTACACCTTC; CDR3 protein: CASRATGGGHGYTF
J gene: TRBJ2-1; V gene: TRBV4-2; clone size: NA; D gene: TRBD2; CDR3 DNA: TGTGCCAGCAGCCCGGGACTAGGTTACAATGAGCAGTTCTTC; CDR3 protein: CASSPGLGYNEQFF
J gene: TRBJ1-4; V gene: TRBV28; clone size: NA; D gene: NA; CDR3 DNA: TGTGCCAGCAATGGGGCAGCCAGGGCGGGAGAAAAACTGTTTTTT; CDR3 protein: CASNGAARAGEKLFF
J gene: TRBJ1-5; V gene: TRBV10-2; clone size: NA; D gene: NA; CDR3 DNA: TGCGCCAGCAGTGATGGGCAGGGTGACCAGCCCCAGCATTTT; CDR3 protein: CASSDGQGDQPQHF
J gene: TRBJ1-5; V gene: TRBV27; clone size: NA; D gene: NA; CDR3 DNA: TGTGCCAGCAGACCTCGACAGGAAAATCAGCCCCAGCATTTT; CDR3 protein: CASRPRQENQPQHF
J gene: TRBJ1-3; V gene: TRBV19; clone size: NA; D gene: TRBD1; CDR3 DNA: TGTGCCAGTAGTGTTAACAGGGGACGCTCTGGAAACACCATATATTTT; CDR3 protein: CASSVNRGRSGNTIYF
J gene: TRBJ1-2; V gene: TRBV28; clone size: NA; D gene: NA; CDR3 DNA: TGTGCCAGCAGTCGGATACAGGGAAGCTTCGATGGCTACACCTTC; CDR3 protein: CASSRIQGSFDGYTF
J gene: TRBJ2-3; V gene: TRBV7-3; clone size: NA; D gene: NA; CDR3 DNA: TGTGCCAGCAGCCGCGGACCACGGGCTAGCACAGATACGCAGTATTTT; CDR3 protein: CASSRGPRASTDTQYF
J gene: TRBJ2-1; V gene: TRBV7-2; clone size: NA; D gene: NA; CDR3 DNA: TGTGCCAGCAGTTCCGGACCCCTCAATGAGCAGTTCTTC; CDR3 protein: CASSSGPLNEQFF
J gene: TRBJ1-1; V gene: TRBV3-1/TRBV3-2; clone size: NA; D gene: NA; CDR3 DNA: TGTGCCAGCAGCCCCCACCCGGACCTAGCTTTCTTT; CDR3 protein: CASSPHPDLAFF
J gene: TRBJ1-2; V gene: TRBV6-1; clone size: few; D gene: NA; CDR3 DNA: TGTGCCAGCAGTGAAGCCGCCGGAGCTAACTATGGCTACACCTTC; CDR3 protein: CASSEAAGANYGYTF
J gene: TRBJ2-2; V gene: TRBV6-1; clone size: NA; D gene: NA; CDR3 DNA: TGTGCCAGCAACCAGCAGGAAACCGGGGAGCTGTTTTTT; CDR3 protein: CASNQQETGELFF
J gene: TRBJ1-1; V gene: TRBV2; clone size: NA; D gene: NA; CDR3 DNA: TGTGCCAGCAGTGATGGCAGAATGAACACTGAAGCTTTCTTT; CDR3 protein: CASSDGRMNTEAFF
J gene: TRBJ2-3; V gene: TRBV3-1/TRBV3-2; clone size: NA; D gene: TRBD2; CDR3 DNA: TGTGCCTCCAGACTAGCGGGAGGTAGGGATACGCAGTATTTT; CDR3 protein: CASRLAGGRDTQYF
J gene: TRBJ1-4; V gene: TRBV19; clone size: NA; D gene: NA; CDR3 DNA: TGTGCCAGTAGGAGACCTTTGACTAATGAAAAACTGTTTTTT; CDR3 protein: CASRRPLTNEKLFF
J gene: TRBJ2-4; V gene: TRBV9; clone size: NA; D gene: TRBD1; CDR3 DNA: TGTGCCAGCAGCCCCTCCGGGACAGGGAGAGTCATTCAGTACTTC; CDR3 protein: CASSPSGTGRVIQYF
J gene: TRBJ2-7; V gene: TRBV9; clone size: NA; D gene: NA; CDR3 DNA: TGTGCCAGCAGCGCTCAGAGCGGAACCTACGAGCAGTACTTC; CDR3 protein: CASSAQSGTYEQYF
J gene: TRBJ2-3; V gene: TRBV7-2; clone size: NA; D gene: TRBD2; CDR3 DNA: TGTGCCAGCAGCCCCCGACTAGCGGGACCCACAGATACGCAGTATTTT; CDR3 protein: CASSPRLAGPTDTQYF
J gene: TRBJ1-1; V gene: TRBV9; clone size: NA; D gene: NA; CDR3 DNA: TGTGCCAGCAGCCCTGCCGGGGGAGTGAGGGCTGAAGCTTTCTTT; CDR3 protein: CASSPAGGVRAEAFF
J gene: TRBJ2-3; V gene: TRBV10-3; clone size: NA; D gene: NA; CDR3 DNA: TGTGCCATCAGTGTAGGGTCAGATACGCAGTATTTT; CDR3 protein: CAISVGSDTQYF
J gene: TRBJ2-5; V gene: TRBV10-1; clone size: NA; D gene: NA; CDR3 DNA: TGCGCCAGCAGTGACTCCGGGCGCCTTGGGACCCAGTACTTC; CDR3 protein: CASSDSGRLGTQYF
J gene: TRBJ1-2; V gene: TRBV27; clone size: NA; D gene: TRBD1; CDR3 DNA: TGTGCCAGCAGTTTATCGACAGGGGATGGCTACACCTTC; CDR3 protein: CASSLSTGDGYTF
J gene: TRBJ2-3; V gene: TRBV7-3; clone size: NA; D gene: NA; CDR3 DNA: TGTGCCAGCAGCTTAACCGCAGGGGGGACAGATACGCAGTATTTT; CDR3 protein: CASSLTAGGTDTQYF
J gene: TRBJ1-5; V gene: TRBV19; clone size: NA; D gene: NA; CDR3 DNA: TGTGCCAGTAGTACCTCCCGACAGGTCAGTACGCAGCCCCAGCATTTT; CDR3 protein: CASSTSRQVSTQPQHF
J gene: TRBJ2-4; V gene: TRBV28; clone size: NA; D gene: NA; CDR3 DNA: TGTGCCAGCAGTTTCTCCTGGAGGGGCGCCGAAAACATTCAGTACTTC; CDR3 protein: CASSFSWRGAENIQYF
J gene: TRBJ2-1; V gene: TRBV14; clone size: few; D gene: NA; CDR3 DNA: TGTGCCAGCAGCCAAGATATGGCCACCCAGCAGTTCTTC; CDR3 protein: CASSQDMATQQFF
J gene: TRBJ2-3; V gene: TRBV28; clone size: NA; D gene: NA; CDR3 DNA: TGTGCCAGCAATCAACAGGGGCGGGGGGATACGCAGTATTTT; CDR3 protein: CASNQQGRGDTQYF
J gene: TRBJ1-1; V gene: TRBV10-1; clone size: NA; D gene: TRBD1; CDR3 DNA: TGCGCCAGCGTCCCCCATGCACAGGGGGCGAACACTGAAGCTTTCTTT; CDR3 protein: CASVPHAQGANTEAFF
J gene: TRBJ2-2; V gene: TRBV6-2/TRBV6-3; clone size: NA; D gene: NA; CDR3 DNA: TGTGCCAGCAGTTTCATGGGACCCTCGGACACCGGGGAGCTGTTTTTT; CDR3 protein: CASSFMGPSDTGELFF
J gene: TRBJ2-7; V gene: TRBV5-1; clone size: once; D gene: NA; CDR3 DNA: TGCGCCAGCAGCTTGGGAGGGGCCAGCTCCTACGAGCAGTACTTC; CDR3 protein: CASSLGGASSYEQYF
J gene: TRBJ2-5; V gene: TRBV7-3; clone size: NA; D gene: NA; CDR3 DNA: TGTGCCAGCAGCCCGCAGGGGTTTGCGGAGACCCAGTACTTC; CDR3 protein: CASSPQGFAETQYF
J gene: TRBJ2-7; V gene: TRBV7-2; clone size: NA; D gene: NA; CDR3 DNA: TGTGCCAGCAGCCCCTTCTACGAGCAGTACTTC; CDR3 protein: CASSPFYEQYF
J gene: TRBJ2-1; V gene: TRBV7-9; clone size: NA; D gene: TRBD2; CDR3 DNA: TGTGCCAGCAGCTTAGGCCTAGCGGCCGACAATGAGCAGTTCTTC; CDR3 protein: CASSLGLAADNEQFF
J gene: TRBJ2-1; V gene: TRBV11-3; clone size: NA; D gene: TRBD2; CDR3 DNA: TGTGCCAGCAGCCCAGGTAGCGGGAGGGACAATGAGCAGTTCTTC; CDR3 protein: CASSPGSGRDNEQFF
J gene: TRBJ1-6; V gene: TRBV5-1; clone size: NA; D gene: NA; CDR3 DNA: TGCGCCAGCAGCTCGCAGGGTCAGGGGTTAAATTCACCCCTCCACTTT; CDR3 protein: CASSSQGQGLNSPLHF
J gene: TRBJ2-5; V gene: TRBV24-1; clone size: NA; D gene: NA; CDR3 DNA: TGTGCCACCAGTGATTTCCCAGGGCGGGAGACCCAGTACTTC; CDR3 protein: CATSDFPGRETQYF
J gene: TRBJ1-4; V gene: TRBV2; clone size: NA; D gene: NA; CDR3 DNA: TGTGCCAGCCAGGCACAGATTAATGAAAAACTGTTTTTT; CDR3 protein: CASQAQINEKLFF
J gene: TRBJ2-1; V gene: TRBV9; clone size: NA; D gene: NA; CDR3 DNA: TGTGCCAGCAGCCCAAAACTGGAGTCGCTGTGGGGTGAGCAGTTCTTC; CDR3 protein: CASSPKLESLWGEQFF
J gene: TRBJ2-5; V gene: TRBV30; clone size: NA; D gene: TRBD1; CDR3 DNA: TGTGCCTGGAGTTCCGGGACAGGGATCCGCGAGACCCAGTACTTC; CDR3 protein: CAWSSGTGIRETQYF